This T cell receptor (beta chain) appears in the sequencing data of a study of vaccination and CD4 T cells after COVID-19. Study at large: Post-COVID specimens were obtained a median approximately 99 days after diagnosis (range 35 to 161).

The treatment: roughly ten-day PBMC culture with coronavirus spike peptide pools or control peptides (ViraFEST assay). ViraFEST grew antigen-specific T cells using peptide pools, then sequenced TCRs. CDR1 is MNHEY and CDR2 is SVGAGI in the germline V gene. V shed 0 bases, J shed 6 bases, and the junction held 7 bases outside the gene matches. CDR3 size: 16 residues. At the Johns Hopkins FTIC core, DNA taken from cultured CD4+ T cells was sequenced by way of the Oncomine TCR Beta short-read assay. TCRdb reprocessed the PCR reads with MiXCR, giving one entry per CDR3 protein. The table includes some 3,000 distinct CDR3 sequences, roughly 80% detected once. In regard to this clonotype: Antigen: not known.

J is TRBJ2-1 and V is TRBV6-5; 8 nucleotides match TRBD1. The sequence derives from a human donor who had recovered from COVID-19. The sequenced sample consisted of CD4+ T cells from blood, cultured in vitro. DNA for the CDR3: TGTGCCAGCAGTTACTCTTACCAGGGGGCTCGCAATGAGCAGTTCTTC. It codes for CASSYSYQGARNEQFF.